This TCR beta chain is from a study of T cells in Graves' hyperthyroidism and ophthalmopathy. Authors of the study amplified TCR beta CDR3 regions from RNA transcripts. TCR CDR3 regions were first amplified by RT-PCR with HTBI primers. TCRdb reprocessed the multiplex PCR reads via MiXCR and lists one record per CDR3 protein. Of approximately 600,000 distinct CDR3 sequences in the sample, around 21% were seen once. V shed 6 bases and J 3 bases; nucleotides not matched to a gene: 7. This CDR3 spans 16 amino acids. In germline, CDR1 is MNHEY, CDR2 SMNVEV (reference sequence). The receptor comes from a young man with Graves' ophthalmopathy. The sample consisted of blood. V is TRBV27 and J is TRBJ1-5; 11 bases line up with TRBD1. CDR3 DNA: TGTGCCAGCAGCCACGGGACAGGGGGGAACAATCAGCCCCAGCATTTT. Its translation: CASSHGTGGNNQPQHF.